The 16 T cell receptor beta chains reported below all come from one sample, sequenced in a study of cytomegalovirus exposure and HLA in healthy donors. PCR was performed using 60 Vbeta and 13 Jbeta primers. The table came from immunoSEQ multiplex PCR; TCRdb's copy has only in-frame clones and leaves some out. The sample yields 140,000 to 150,000 clones, 60% to 85% seen once. Sequences were obtained from PBMCs. These receptors were obtained from a man aged 35-49 years in good health and CMV-seropositive.

Points on this clone: Other DNA sequences in the same sample also yield this CDR3. The DNA of the CDR3 is TGTGCCAGCTCACCGGGAGGTGCCAACGTCCTGACTTTC. Amino acids: CASSPGGANVLTF. V gene TRBV18 combines with J gene TRBJ2-6; a weak D match, TRBD2 (6 bases). CDR3 length: 13 residues. Germline V gene lookup returns CDR1 KGHSH and CDR2 LQKENI. Trimming shortened V by 3 bases and J by 7 bases, and 7 bases separated the two germline ends.

The rearrangement links TRBV28 to TRBJ1-1; D is unclear. This CDR3 has 14 amino acids. Trimming removed 7 bases at V and 5 bases at J, with 17 bases between. CDR1 MDHEN and CDR2 SYDVKM come from the germline V gene. CDR3 coding DNA: TGTGCCAGCACTAGAGGCGGAGGCAATACTGAAGCTTTCTTT. Translated, it gives CASTRGGGNTEAFF. Drawing the rest from reference TRBV28 and TRBJ1-1, the complete variable domain is DVKVTQSSRYLVKRTGEKVFLECVQDMDHENMFWYRQDPGLGLRLIYFSYDVKMKEKGDIPEGYSVSREKKERFSLILESASTNQTSMYLCASTRGGGNTEAFFGQGTRLTVV.

The V gene is TRBV9, the J gene TRBJ2-7; 9 bases line up with TRBD2. This CDR3 has 14 residues. Germline loops: CDR1 SGDLS, CDR2 YYNGEE. V gave up 0 bases and J gave up 6 bases; unmatched junction bases: 4. CDR3 sequence reads: CASSVGREGGEQYF. CDR3 DNA: TGTGCCAGCAGCGTAGGGCGGGAGGGGGGCGAGCAGTACTTC.

This clone was observed a handful of times. The V and J genes are TRBV11-2 and TRBJ2-7, with 8 nucleotides matching TRBD2. The CDR3 has 16 amino acids. Unmatched junction bases numbered 8, after V lost 1 base and J lost 3 bases. The germline gives CDR1 SGHAT, CDR2 FQNNGV. The CDR3 region is CASSLGRGLGSYEQYF. The CDR3 DNA sequence: TGTGCCAGCAGCTTAGGTAGGGGACTAGGAAGCTACGAGCAGTACTTC. Full variable domain (remainder filled in from reference TRBV11-2 and TRBJ2-7): EAGVAQSPRYKIIEKRQSVAFWCNPISGHATLYWYQQILGQGPKLLIQFQNNGVVDDSQLPKDRFSAERLKGVDSTLKIQPAKLEDSAVYLCASSLGRGLGSYEQYFGPGTRLTVT.

In DNA, the CDR3 is TGTGCCAGCAGCTTACTCACAGAGGGCGGGGAGCTGTTTTTT. It encodes CASSLLTEGGELFF. The gene calls are TRBV7-6 and TRBJ2-2; possibly TRBD2 for D (5 bases). The V end was cut by 2 bases, the J end by 7 bases, with 11 bases between. CDR1 and CDR2 (germline): SGHVS, FNYEAQ. CDR3 size: 14 residues.

The V and J genes are TRBV11-2 and TRBJ2-1; 9 nucleotides match TRBD2. The CDR3 length is 17 residues. V lost 3 bases to trimming and J lost 1 base; unmatched junction nucleotides: 7. CDR1 and CDR2 (germline): SGHAT, FQNNGV. CDR3 protein: CASSFWRREGSYNEQFF. The DNA for the CDR3 is TGTGCCAGCAGCTTCTGGCGGCGGGAGGGGTCCTACAATGAGCAGTTCTTC. Variable domain in full (rest from reference TRBV11-2 and TRBJ2-1): EAGVAQSPRYKIIEKRQSVAFWCNPISGHATLYWYQQILGQGPKLLIQFQNNGVVDDSQLPKDRFSAERLKGVDSTLKIQPAKLEDSAVYLCASSFWRREGSYNEQFFGPGTRLTVL.

CDR3 sequence (DNA): TGTGCCAGTGGAACCGGGACATCCTACAATGAGCAGTTCTTC. It encodes CASGTGTSYNEQFF. This chain joins TRBV19 and TRBJ2-1, with a weak D call TRBD1 (6 bases). Germline assignment: CDR1 LNHDA and CDR2 SQIVND (reference sequence). This CDR3 comprises 14 residues. V shed 8 bases and J shed 1 base, with 12 bases lying between them.

The chain is built from TRBV4-3 and TRBJ2-1, with a weak D call TRBD1 (7 bases). Trimming removed 0 bases at V and 7 bases at J, with 16 bases between. This CDR3 spans 16 amino acids. CDR1 and CDR2 from the germline V gene are LGHNA and YSLEER. CDR3: CASSQDQVRGANEQFF. CDR3 sequence (DNA): TGCGCCAGCAGCCAAGATCAGGTCAGGGGGGCAAATGAGCAGTTCTTC.

A single count supports this clone. The rearrangement links TRBV19 to TRBJ1-2; D call uncertain. V was clipped by 10 bases and J by 1 base, with 13 bases between them. CDR1 LNHDA and CDR2 SQIVND come from the germline V gene (reference sequence). CDR3 size: 13 residues. The CDR3 region is CATSPRGNYGYTF. For the CDR3, the DNA is TGTGCCACCTCTCCGAGAGGTAACTATGGCTACACCTTC.

The CDR3 nucleotides are TGCGCCAGCCAATTAAGCGGCCAAGAGACCCAGTACTTC. The encoded protein is CASQLSGQETQYF. The J gene is TRBJ2-5, the V gene TRBV5-1; D possibly corresponds to TRBD2 (5 bases). The CDR3 totals 13 residues. Germline V gives CDR1 SGHRS, CDR2 YFSETQ. The ends were cut back, 7 bases at V and 1 base at J, with 11 bases in the middle.

The chain links TRBV5-4 to TRBJ1-4; D remains ambiguous. This CDR3 region has 14 residues. With 4 bases removed from V and 6 bases from J, the gap between germline ends came to 13 bases. CDR1 and CDR2 (germline): SGHNT, YYREEE (reference sequence). CDR3 bases: TGTGCCAGCAGCACCGAGAGTGGTGATGAAAAACTGTTTTTT. It translates to CASSTESGDEKLFF. Combining the CDR3 with reference TRBV5-4 and TRBJ1-4 gives the whole variable domain ETGVTQSPTHLIKTRGQQVTLRCSSQSGHNTVSWYQQALGQGPQFIFQYYREEENGRGNFPPRFSGLQFPNYSSELNVNALELDDSALYLCASSTESGDEKLFFGSGTQLSVL.

The V and J genes are TRBV11-2 and TRBJ2-5; weak D call: TRBD1 (6 bases). The DNA matches TRBJ2-7 better at its end, which makes the J call doubtful. Germline CDR1 is SGHAT and CDR2 is FQNNGV. This CDR3 is 12 amino acids long. The CDR3 region has the DNA TGTGCCAGCAGCAGAACAGGGCACGAGCAGTACTTC. The encoded protein is CASSRTGHEQYF.

The chain carries TRBV29-1 and TRBJ2-7; 8 nucleotides match TRBD2. The length of the CDR3 is 13 residues. CDR1 is SQVTM and CDR2 is ANQGSEA in the germline V gene. J was trimmed by 7 bases and V by 4 bases; bases with no gene match: 9. The CDR3 bases are TGCAGCGTTGGGGTCAGCGGGAGTGAAGAGCAGTACTTC. Translated, it gives CSVGVSGSEEQYF.

The V gene is TRBV18, the J gene TRBJ1-1, with a weak D call TRBD1 (5 bases). CDR1 KGHSH and CDR2 LQKENI come from the germline V gene. The ends were cut back, 5 bases at V and 3 bases at J, with 10 bases in the middle. The CDR3 is 13 residues long. CDR3 amino acids: CASSSLQDTEAFF. CDR3 nucleotide sequence: TGTGCCAGCTCATCACTACAGGACACTGAAGCTTTCTTT.

This chain links TRBV5-4 with TRBJ1-2, with 7 bases matching TRBD1. V was pared by 2 bases and J by 8 bases, with 18 bases of the junction left unmatched. The germline V gene encodes CDR1 SGHNT and CDR2 YYREEE (reference sequence). This CDR3 comprises 17 residues. The CDR3 here is CASSFFHNDRAGGGYTF. In DNA form, the CDR3 reads TGTGCCAGCAGCTTCTTCCACAACGACAGGGCGGGTGGAGGCTACACCTTC.

The table lists this clone with a few counts. V is TRBV7-2 and J is TRBJ2-7, with D tentatively TRBD2 (5 bases). V shed 1 base and J shed 6 bases, with 10 bases lying between them. The CDR3 sequence is 13 residues long. Germline V gene data show CDR1 as SGHTA and CDR2 as FQGNSA. The DNA of the CDR3 is TGTGCCAGCAGCTTAGTTCTAGCAGGCGAGCAGTACTTC. It encodes CASSLVLAGEQYF.